By share of the sample, the clone carrying this T cell receptor (beta chain) is medium-sized. The target antigen is unknown. Sorting of live CD3+CD8+TCRalphabeta+ cells by PD-1 and/or TIGIT gave four subsets. The data were obtained in a study of circulating CD8 cells and anti-PD-1 response in melanoma. Using around 14 ng of total RNA, TCR libraries were made with the QIAseq Immune Repertoire TCR panel. Each CDR3 protein gets one entry after TCRdb re-called the reads with MiXCR. The repertoire holds 2,000 to 2,500 distinct CDR3 sequences, with roughly 7% as singletons. Study-wide results and limits: PD-1 and DPOS subsets showed similar, higher clonality than DNEG. Patients included both untreated and previously treated individuals.

CDR1 and CDR2 (germline): SGHAT, FQDESV (reference sequence). The J segment lost 3 bases and the V segment lost 6 bases, leaving 5 bases of the junction unmatched. The CDR3 covers 13 residues. The rearrangement joins TRBV11-1 to TRBJ2-7, with 7 bases aligning to TRBD1. The sequences come from CD8+ T cells from PBMCs, collected at baseline or after one month of anti-PD-1 therapy (not recorded which). This clonotype originated in a human donor with melanoma. The DNA for the CDR3 is TGTGCCAGCAGTACAGGGGCCCGCTACGAGCAGTACTTC. Translation: CASSTGARYEQYF.